One T cell receptor beta chain is described in this entry. Per the original methods: The authors estimated nucleated cell counts from reference gene primer amplification. Data came from immunoSEQ multiplex PCR; TCRdb stores just in-frame clones and leaves some out. D and trimming come from the DNA, and the V and J calls and clone size come from that table. In the table there are about 110,000 clones, approximately 85% of which are singletons. The germline V gene encodes CDR1 SGHRS and CDR2 YFSETQ. V dropped 4 bases and J dropped 7; count of bases not matched to a gene: 7. The CDR3 has 14 residues. The data derive from a study of blood T cell repertoires in COVID-19. On the study more broadly: The study drew acute and convalescent COVID-19 samples from the United States, Italy and Spain. In each case, the material was cDNA or gDNA derived from T cells, B-cell-depleted T cells, or PBMCs.

Sequenced: peripheral blood. The chain is built from TRBV5-1 and TRBJ2-1; 8 bases align to TRBD1. The source is an older man with acute or convalescent COVID-19. CDR3 nucleotide sequence: TGCGCCAGCAGCCAACGACAGGGGAGGAATGAGCAGTTCTTC. This gives the protein CASSQRQGRNEQFF.